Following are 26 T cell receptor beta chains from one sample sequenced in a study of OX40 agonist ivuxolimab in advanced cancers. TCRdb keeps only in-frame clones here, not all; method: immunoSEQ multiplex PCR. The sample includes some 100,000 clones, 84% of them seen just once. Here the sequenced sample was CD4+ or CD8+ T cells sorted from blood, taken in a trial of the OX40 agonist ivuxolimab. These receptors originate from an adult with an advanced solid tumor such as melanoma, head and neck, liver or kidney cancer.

The CDR3 here is CASSFGGAGYTEAFF. CDR3 sequence (DNA): TGTGCCAGCAGCTTTGGAGGGGCTGGGTACACTGAAGCTTTCTTT. The V and J genes are TRBV11-2 and TRBJ1-1, with a weak D call TRBD1 (5 bases). The V and J ends lost 3 bases and 3 bases respectively, with 14 bases between them. The CDR3 is made up of 15 amino acids. Germline loops: CDR1 SGHAT, CDR2 FQNNGV.

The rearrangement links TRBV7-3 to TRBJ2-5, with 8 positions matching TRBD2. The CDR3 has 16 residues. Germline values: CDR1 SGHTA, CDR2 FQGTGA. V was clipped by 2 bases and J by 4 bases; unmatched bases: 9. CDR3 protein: CASSLGSGGLSETQYF. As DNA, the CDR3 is TGTGCCAGCAGCTTAGGAAGCGGGGGCCTCTCAGAGACCCAGTACTTC.

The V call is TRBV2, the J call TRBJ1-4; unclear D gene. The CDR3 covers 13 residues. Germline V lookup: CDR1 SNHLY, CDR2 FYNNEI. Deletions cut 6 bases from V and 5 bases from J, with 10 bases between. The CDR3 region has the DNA TGTGCCAGCAGCGAGAGGGAGAATGAAAAACTGTTTTTT. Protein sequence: CASSERENEKLFF.

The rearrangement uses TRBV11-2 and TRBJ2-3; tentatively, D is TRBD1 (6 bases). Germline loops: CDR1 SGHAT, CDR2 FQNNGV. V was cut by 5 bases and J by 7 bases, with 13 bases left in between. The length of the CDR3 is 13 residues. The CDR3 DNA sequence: TGTGCCAGCAGCCCAGGGGTTCAGTATACGCAGTATTTT. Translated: CASSPGVQYTQYF.

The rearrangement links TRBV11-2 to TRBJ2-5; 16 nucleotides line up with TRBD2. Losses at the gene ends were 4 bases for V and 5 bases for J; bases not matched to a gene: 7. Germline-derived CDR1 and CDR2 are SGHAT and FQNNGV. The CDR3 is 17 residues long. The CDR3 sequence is CASSSGLAGGPVETQYF. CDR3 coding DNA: TGTGCCAGCAGCTCGGGACTAGCGGGGGGGCCTGTGGAGACCCAGTACTTC.

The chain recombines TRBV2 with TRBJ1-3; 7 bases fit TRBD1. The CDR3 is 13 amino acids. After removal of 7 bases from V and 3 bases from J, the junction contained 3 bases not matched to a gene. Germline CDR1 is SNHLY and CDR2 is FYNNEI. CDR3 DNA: TGTGCCAGCACCCGGGACAGTGGAAACACCATATATTTT. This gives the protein CASTRDSGNTIYF.

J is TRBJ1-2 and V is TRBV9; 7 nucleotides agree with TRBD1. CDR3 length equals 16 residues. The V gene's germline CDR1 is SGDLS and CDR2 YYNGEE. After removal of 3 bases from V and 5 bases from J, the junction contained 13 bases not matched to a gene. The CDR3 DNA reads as TGTGCCAGCAGCGCGTTAACAGGGGAACGAAAGTATGGCTACACCTTC. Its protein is CASSALTGERKYGYTF.

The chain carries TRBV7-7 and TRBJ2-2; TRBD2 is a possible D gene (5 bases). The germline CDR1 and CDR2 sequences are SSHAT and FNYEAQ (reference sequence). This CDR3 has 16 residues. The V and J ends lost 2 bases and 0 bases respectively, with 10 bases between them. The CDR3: CASSLSPGSNTGELFF. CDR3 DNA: TGTGCCAGCAGCTTATCTCCGGGGTCGAACACCGGGGAGCTGTTTTTT. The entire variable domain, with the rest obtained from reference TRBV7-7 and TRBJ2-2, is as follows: GAGVSQSPRYKVTKRGQDVTLRCDPISSHATLYWYQQALGQGPEFLTYFNYEAQPDKSGLPSDRFSAERPEGSISTLTIQRTEQRDSAMYRCASSLSPGSNTGELFFGEGSRLTVL.

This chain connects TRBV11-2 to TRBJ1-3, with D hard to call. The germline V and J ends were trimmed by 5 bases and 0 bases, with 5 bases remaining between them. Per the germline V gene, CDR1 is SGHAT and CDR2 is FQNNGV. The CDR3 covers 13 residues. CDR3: CASSPASGNTIYF. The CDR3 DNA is TGTGCCAGCAGCCCCGCCTCTGGAAACACCATATATTTT.

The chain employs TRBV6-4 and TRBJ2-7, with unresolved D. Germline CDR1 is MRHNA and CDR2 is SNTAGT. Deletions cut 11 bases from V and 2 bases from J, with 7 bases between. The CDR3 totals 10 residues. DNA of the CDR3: TGTGCCGCACGGCCCTACGAGCAGTACGTC. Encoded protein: CAARPYEQYV.

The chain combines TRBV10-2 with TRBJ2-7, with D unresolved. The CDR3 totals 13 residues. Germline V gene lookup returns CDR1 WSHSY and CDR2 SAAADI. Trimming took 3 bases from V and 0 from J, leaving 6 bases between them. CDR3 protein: CASSDDTSYEQYV. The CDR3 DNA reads TGCGCCAGCAGTGATGATACCTCCTACGAGCAGTACGTC.

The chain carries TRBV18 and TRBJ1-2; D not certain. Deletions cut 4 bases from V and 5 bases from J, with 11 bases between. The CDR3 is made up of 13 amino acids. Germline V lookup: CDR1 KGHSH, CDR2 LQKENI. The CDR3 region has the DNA TGTGCCAGCTCACAGGGTCGTAGTTATGGCTACACCTTC. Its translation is CASSQGRSYGYTF.

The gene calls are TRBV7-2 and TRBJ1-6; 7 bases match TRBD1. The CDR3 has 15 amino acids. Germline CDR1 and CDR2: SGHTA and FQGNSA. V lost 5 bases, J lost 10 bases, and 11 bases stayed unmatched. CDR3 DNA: TGTGCCAGCAGCCCTCAGGGACAGACAAAGTCACCCCTCCACTTT. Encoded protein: CASSPQGQTKSPLHF. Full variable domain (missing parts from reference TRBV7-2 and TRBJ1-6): GAGVSQSPSNKVTEKGKDVELRCDPISGHTALYWYRQSLGQGLEFLIYFQGNSAPDKSGLPSDRFSAERTGGSVSTLTIQRTQQEDSAVYLCASSPQGQTKSPLHFGNGTRLTVT.

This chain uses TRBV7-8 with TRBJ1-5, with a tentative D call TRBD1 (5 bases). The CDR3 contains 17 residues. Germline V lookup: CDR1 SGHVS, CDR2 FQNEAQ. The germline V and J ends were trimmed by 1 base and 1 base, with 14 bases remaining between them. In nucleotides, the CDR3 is TGTGCCAGCAGCTTAGGGTCGGCGGGGGTGAGCAATCAGCCCCAGCATTTT. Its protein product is CASSLGSAGVSNQPQHF.

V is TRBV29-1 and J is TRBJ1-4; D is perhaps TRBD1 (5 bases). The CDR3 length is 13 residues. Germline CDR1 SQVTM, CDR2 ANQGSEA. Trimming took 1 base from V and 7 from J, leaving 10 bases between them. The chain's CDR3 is CSVEGRDGEKLFF. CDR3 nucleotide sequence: TGCAGCGTTGAAGGCAGGGATGGTGAAAAACTGTTTTTT. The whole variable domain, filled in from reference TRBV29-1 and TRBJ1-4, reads SAVISQKPSRDICQRGTSLTIQCQVDSQVTMMFWYRQQPGQSLTLIATANQGSEATYESGFVIDKFPISRPNLTFSTLTVSNMSPEDSSIYLCSVEGRDGEKLFFGSGTQLSVL.

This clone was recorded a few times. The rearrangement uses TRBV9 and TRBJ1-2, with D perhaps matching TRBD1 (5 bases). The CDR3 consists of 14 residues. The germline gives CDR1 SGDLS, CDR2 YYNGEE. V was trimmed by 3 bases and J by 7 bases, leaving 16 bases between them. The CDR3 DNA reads TGTGCCAGCAGCGCAGGACACTCTCATCCTGGCTACACCTTC. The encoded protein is CASSAGHSHPGYTF.

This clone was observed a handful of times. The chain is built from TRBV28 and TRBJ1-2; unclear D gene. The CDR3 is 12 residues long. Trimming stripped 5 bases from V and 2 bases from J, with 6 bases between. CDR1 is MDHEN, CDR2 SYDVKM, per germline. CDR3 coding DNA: TGTGCCAGCAGTATCAGAAACTATGGCTACACCTTC. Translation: CASSIRNYGYTF.

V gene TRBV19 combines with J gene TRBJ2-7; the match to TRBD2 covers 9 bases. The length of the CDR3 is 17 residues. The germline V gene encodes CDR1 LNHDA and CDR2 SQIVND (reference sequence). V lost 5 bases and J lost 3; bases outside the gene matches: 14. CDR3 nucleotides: TGTGCCAGTAGTGGATCCTTGGGGCGGGGGGGCCGCTACGAGCAGTACTTC. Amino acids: CASSGSLGRGGRYEQYF.

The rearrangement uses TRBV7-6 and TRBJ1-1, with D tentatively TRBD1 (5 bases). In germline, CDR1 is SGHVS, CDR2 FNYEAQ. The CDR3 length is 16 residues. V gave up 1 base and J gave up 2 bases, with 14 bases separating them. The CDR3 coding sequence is TGTGCCAGCAGCTTAGGGGTGAGGGGACGAAACACTGAAGCTTTCTTT. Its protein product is CASSLGVRGRNTEAFF.

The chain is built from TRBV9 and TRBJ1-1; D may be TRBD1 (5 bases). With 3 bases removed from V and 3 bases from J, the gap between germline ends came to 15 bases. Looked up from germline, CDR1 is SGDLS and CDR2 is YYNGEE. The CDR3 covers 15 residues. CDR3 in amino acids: CASSAEEGRYTEAFF. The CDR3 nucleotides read TGTGCCAGCAGCGCCGAGGAGGGGAGGTACACTGAAGCTTTCTTT.

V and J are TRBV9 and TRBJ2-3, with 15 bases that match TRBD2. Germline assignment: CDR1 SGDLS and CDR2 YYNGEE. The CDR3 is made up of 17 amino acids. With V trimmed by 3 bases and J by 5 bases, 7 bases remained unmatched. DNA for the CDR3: TGTGCCAGCAGCGCGGGGACTAGCGGGGGGCTTCGAGATACGCAGTATTTT. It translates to CASSAGTSGGLRDTQYF.

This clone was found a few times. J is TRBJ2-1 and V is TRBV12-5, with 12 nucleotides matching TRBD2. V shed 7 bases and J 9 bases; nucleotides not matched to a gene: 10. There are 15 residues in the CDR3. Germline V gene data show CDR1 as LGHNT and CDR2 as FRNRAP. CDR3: CASATLAGGLGEQFF. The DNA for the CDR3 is TGTGCTAGTGCCACGCTAGCGGGGGGGCTGGGTGAGCAGTTCTTC.

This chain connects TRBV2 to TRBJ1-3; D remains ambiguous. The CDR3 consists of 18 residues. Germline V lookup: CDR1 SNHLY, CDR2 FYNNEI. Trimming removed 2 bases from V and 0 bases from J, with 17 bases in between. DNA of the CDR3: TGTGCCAGCAGTGAAATCCCCTTTGACAAGAGCTCTGGAAACACCATATATTTT. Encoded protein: CASSEIPFDKSSGNTIYF.

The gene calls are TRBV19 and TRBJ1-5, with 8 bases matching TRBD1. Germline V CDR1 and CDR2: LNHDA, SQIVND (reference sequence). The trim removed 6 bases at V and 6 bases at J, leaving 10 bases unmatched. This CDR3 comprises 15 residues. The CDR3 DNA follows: TGTGCCAGTAGGCCCCAGGGGGCAGGCGGTCAGCCCCAGCATTTT. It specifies CASRPQGAGGQPQHF.

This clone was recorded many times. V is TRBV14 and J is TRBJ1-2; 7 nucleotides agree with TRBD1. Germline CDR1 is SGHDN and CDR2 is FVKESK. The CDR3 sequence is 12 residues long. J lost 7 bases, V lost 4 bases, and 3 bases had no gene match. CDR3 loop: CASSPGGGGYTF. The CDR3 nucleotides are TGTGCCAGCAGCCCAGGGGGAGGTGGCTACACCTTC. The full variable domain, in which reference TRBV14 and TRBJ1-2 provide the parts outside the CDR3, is EAGVTQFPSHSVIEKGQTVTLRCDPISGHDNLYWYRRVMGKEIKFLLHFVKESKQDESGMPNNRFLAERTGGTYSTLKVQPAELEDSGVYFCASSPGGGGYTFGSGTRLTVV.

CDR3 in amino acids: CAALGGLTGELFF. CDR3 coding DNA: TGTGCCGCGCTGGGGGGGCTCACCGGGGAGCTGTTTTTT. The chain combines TRBV28 with TRBJ2-2; tentatively, D is TRBD2 (7 bases). The CDR3 has 13 residues. Looked up from germline, CDR1 is MDHEN and CDR2 is SYDVKM. V lost 11 bases and J lost 4, with 14 bases in between.